The 25 T cell receptor beta chains below were found in one sample sequenced in a study of blood T cell repertoires in COVID-19. The method was immunoSEQ multiplex PCR; TCRdb's version includes in-frame clones alone and lacks a portion of them. The table records about 88,000 clones, around nine tenths of them present only once. Sequenced: peripheral blood. The receptors stem from a man at least 80 years old with acute or convalescent COVID-19.

V usage is TRBV5-4 and J usage is TRBJ2-1; 10 bases line up with TRBD2. The CDR3 has 16 residues. V lost 4 bases, J lost 7 bases, and 11 bases stayed unmatched. Per the germline V gene, CDR1 is SGHNT and CDR2 is YYREEE (reference sequence). This CDR3 is CASSVRSSGGGNEQFF. CDR3 in DNA: TGTGCCAGCAGCGTACGGTCTAGCGGGGGCGGGAATGAGCAGTTCTTC.

This chain joins TRBV10-1 and TRBJ2-3; a weak D match, TRBD1 (5 bases). The CDR3 is 14 residues long. Per the germline V gene, CDR1 is WNHNN and CDR2 is SYGVQD (reference sequence). Trimming shortened V by 1 base and J by 4 bases, and 9 bases separated the two germline ends. The CDR3 DNA reads as TGCGCCAGCAGTGAGTGGCCAGGGTCAGATACGCAGTATTTT. This translates into CASSEWPGSDTQYF.

The chain recombines TRBV3-1 (or the pseudogene TRBV3-2) with TRBJ1-2; no clear D. Trimming stripped 3 bases from V and 2 bases from J, with 13 bases between. The CDR3 contains 15 residues. CDR1 is LGHDT, CDR2 YNNKEL, per germline (reference sequence). CDR3 residues: CASSHETTPNYGYTF. The CDR3 nucleotides are TGTGCCAGCAGCCACGAGACAACCCCCAACTATGGCTACACCTTC.

The chain is built from TRBV11-2 and TRBJ2-1; 8 bases line up with TRBD1. Per germline, CDR1 SGHAT and CDR2 FQNNGV. The CDR3 loop spans 15 amino acids. Germline trimming cut 1 base from V and 6 bases from J; bases unmatched to any gene: 5. DNA of the CDR3: TGTGCCAGCAGCTTAGGCGCAGGGGGCCTCAATGAGCAGTTCTTC. This codes for CASSLGAGGLNEQFF.

This rearrangement joins TRBV12-3 or TRBV12-4 to TRBJ2-7; TRBD2 might be the D (7 bases). The CDR3 has 12 residues. V lost 6 bases, J lost 12 bases, and 18 bases lay in between. As DNA, the CDR3 is TGTGCCAGCAGCCCAACGAGGGGGGGAGGGTACTTC. Its protein product is CASSPTRGGGYF.

The chain couples TRBV28 to TRBJ1-1, with 10 bases that match TRBD1. Germline CDR1 and CDR2: MDHEN and SYDVKM. With V trimmed by 4 bases and J by 4 bases, 6 bases remained unmatched. The length of the CDR3 is 15 residues. The CDR3 spells CASSSPGQGITEAFF. As DNA, the CDR3 is TGTGCCAGCAGTTCCCCGGGACAGGGGATCACTGAAGCTTTCTTT.

The rearrangement uses TRBV6-5 and TRBJ1-6, with 7 bases fitting TRBD1. CDR1 MNHEY and CDR2 SVGAGI come from the germline V gene. V shed 6 bases and J 5 bases; nucleotides not matched to a gene: 4. The CDR3 sequence is 14 residues long. The CDR3 DNA reads as TGTGCCAGCAGCTCAACAGGGGATAATTCACCCCTCCACTTT. Amino acid sequence: CASSSTGDNSPLHF.

This clone was recorded once. This chain uses TRBV5-4 with TRBJ2-5; TRBD2 might be the D (6 bases). The germline V gene has CDR1 SGHNT and CDR2 YYREEE (reference sequence). The germline V and J ends were trimmed by 0 bases and 1 base, with 13 bases remaining between them. This CDR3 contains 16 residues. CDR3 sequence reads: CASSLGGGRSQETQYF. As DNA, the CDR3 is TGTGCCAGCAGCTTGGGGGGAGGAAGGTCCCAAGAGACCCAGTACTTC.

Note on this clone: Different DNA sequences within this sample yield the same CDR3. V and J are TRBV19 and TRBJ2-6, with D maybe TRBD1 (6 bases). The germline V gene encodes CDR1 LNHDA and CDR2 SQIVND (reference sequence). This CDR3 region has 15 residues. Deletions cut 6 bases from V and 4 bases from J, with 13 bases between. Here the CDR3 DNA reads TGTGCCAGTAGAAGGCAGGGGTTCGGGGCCAACGTCCTGACTTTC. Translating it yields CASRRQGFGANVLTF.

By share, this clone counts as hyperexpanded (1% or more). V and J are TRBV2 and TRBJ2-3; 10 positions match TRBD1. This CDR3 region has 13 residues. Trimming took 11 bases from V and 2 from J; bases not matched to a gene: 4. Germline V gives CDR1 SNHLY, CDR2 FYNNEI. CDR3 nucleotide sequence: TGTGCCGGAGGACAGGGGGTCACAGATACGCAGTATTTT. Encoded protein: CAGGQGVTDTQYF.

This rearrangement joins TRBV19 to TRBJ2-5, with TRBD1 matching over 8 bases. CDR1 is LNHDA, CDR2 SQIVND, per germline (reference sequence). With 8 bases clipped from V and 1 base from J, the junction kept 9 bases outside the gene matches. The CDR3 covers 15 residues. The CDR3 loop reads CASRAGGLRQETQYF. The CDR3 bases are TGTGCCAGTCGCGCAGGGGGCCTACGCCAAGAGACCCAGTACTTC.

The rearrangement joins TRBV4-1 to TRBJ2-7; 9 nucleotides agree with TRBD2. V was clipped by 1 base and J by 0 bases; unmatched bases: 1. The CDR3 has 15 amino acids. Germline V gene lookup returns CDR1 MGHRA and CDR2 YSYEKL. The CDR3: CASSQGLAVSYEQYF. CDR3 nucleotide sequence: TGCGCCAGCAGCCAAGGACTAGCGGTCTCCTACGAGCAGTACTTC.

This CDR3 is CASSVSVLSYNEQFF. Here the CDR3 DNA reads TGTGCCAGCAGCGTTTCGGTCTTATCCTACAATGAGCAGTTCTTC. The chain is built from TRBV9 and TRBJ2-1, with D unclear. Trimming took off 2 bases at V and 1 base at J, with 10 bases between the two ends. Looked up from germline, CDR1 is SGDLS and CDR2 is YYNGEE. The CDR3 has 15 amino acids.

The rearrangement links TRBV6-2 or TRBV6-3 to TRBJ2-1; TRBD2 aligns across 9 bases. CDR1 and CDR2 (germline): MNHEY, SVGEGT. Trimming removed 4 bases from V and 2 bases from J; junction bases left unmatched: 3. The CDR3 spans 15 residues. For the CDR3, the DNA is TGTGCCAGCAGTTCGGGCGGGGGGGCCTACAATGAGCAGTTCTTC. Amino acids: CASSSGGGAYNEQFF.

The J gene is TRBJ2-2, the V gene TRBV2, with 9 nucleotides matching TRBD2. V gave up 10 bases and J gave up 6 bases; unmatched junction bases: 3. The CDR3 loop spans 12 amino acids. The germline V gene encodes CDR1 SNHLY and CDR2 FYNNEI. In nucleotides, the CDR3 is TGTGCCACTAGCGGGGCGGCCGGGGAGCTGTTTTTT. This gives the protein CATSGAAGELFF.

The chain employs TRBV11-2 and TRBJ2-3; D ambiguous. The CDR3 consists of 13 residues. The germline V and J ends were trimmed by 5 bases and 2 bases, with 8 bases remaining between them. Germline CDR1 reads SGHAT; CDR2 reads FQNNGV. The CDR3 bases are TGTGCCAGCAGCCGTCCCTCCACAGATACGCAGTATTTT. Encoded protein: CASSRPSTDTQYF.

This rearrangement joins TRBV18 to TRBJ2-3; 8 nucleotides align to TRBD2. The CDR3 consists of 15 residues. From germline, CDR1 is KGHSH and CDR2 LQKENI. After removal of 3 bases from V and 5 bases from J, the junction contained 7 bases not matched to a gene. As DNA, the CDR3 is TGTGCCAGCTCACCGCCTACCCGGGGGGGAGATACGCAGTATTTT. The encoded protein is CASSPPTRGGDTQYF.

The chain is built from TRBV4-1 and TRBJ1-2; 7 positions match TRBD1. V trimming: 0 bases; J trimming: 8 bases; junction bases outside the gene matches: 9. The CDR3 extends over 15 amino acids. CDR1 MGHRA and CDR2 YSYEKL come from the germline V gene. In nucleotides, the CDR3 is TGCGCCAGCAGCCAAGATCTGGACAGGTATGGAGGCTACACCTTC. It translates to CASSQDLDRYGGYTF.

The chain couples TRBV4-1 to TRBJ2-7; TRBD2 matches 9 bases. Germline lookup yields CDR1 MGHRA and CDR2 YSYEKL. J gave up 4 bases and V 4 bases, and 11 bases lay outside the gene matches. This CDR3 region has 16 residues. The chain's CDR3 is CASSRYAGSGGYEQYF. The CDR3 bases are TGCGCCAGCAGCCGCTACGCGGGCAGCGGGGGGTACGAGCAGTACTTC.

The rearrangement links TRBV6-2 or TRBV6-3 to TRBJ2-2; tentative D call: TRBD1 (5 bases). This CDR3 has 16 residues. CDR1 and CDR2 from the germline V gene are MNHEY and SVGEGT. V lost 2 bases and J 1 base, leaving 11 bases between the germline ends. The CDR3: CASSYTERGNTGELFF. In nucleotides, the CDR3 is TGTGCCAGCAGTTACACCGAAAGGGGGAACACCGGGGAGCTGTTTTTT.

The chain uses TRBV6-5 and TRBJ2-7; no reliable D call. V lost 4 bases to trimming and J lost 0 bases, with 10 bases between them. This CDR3 has 14 residues. Germline lookup yields CDR1 MNHEY and CDR2 SVGAGI. This CDR3 is CASSSRGGSYEQYF. The CDR3 DNA is TGTGCCAGCAGTTCCCGCGGTGGCTCCTACGAGCAGTACTTC.

V is TRBV6-2 or TRBV6-3 and J is TRBJ2-5; TRBD2 agrees at 7 bases. Per germline, CDR1 MNHEY and CDR2 SVGEGT. V dropped 6 bases and J dropped 5; count of bases not matched to a gene: 9. This CDR3 is 14 amino acids long. CDR3 sequence reads: CASSLSGLGETQYF. The DNA for the CDR3 is TGTGCCAGCAGCCTCTCCGGACTAGGGGAGACCCAGTACTTC.

The chain uses TRBV7-2 and TRBJ2-7; the D gene is possibly TRBD1 (6 bases). Germline CDR1 SGHTA, CDR2 FQGNSA. V was shortened by 8 bases and J by 0 bases, with 14 bases between the two germline ends. The CDR3 runs to 14 residues. Written as DNA, the CDR3 is TGTGCCAGCCTCCAGGACAGCATCTCCTACGAGCAGTACTTC. Translation: CASLQDSISYEQYF.

A single count supports this clone. V gene TRBV5-1 combines with J gene TRBJ1-1; D unclear. CDR3 length equals 15 residues. CDR1 and CDR2 from the germline V gene are SGHRS and YFSETQ. V was shortened by 4 bases and J by 1 base, with 14 bases between the two germline ends. This chain's CDR3 is CASSTTAGANTEAFF. The CDR3 DNA reads as TGCGCCAGCAGCACAACCGCGGGTGCGAACACTGAAGCTTTCTTT.

The chain combines TRBV27 with TRBJ1-1; perhaps TRBD1 as D (6 bases). This CDR3 contains 14 residues. CDR1 and CDR2 from the germline V gene are MNHEY and SMNVEV (reference sequence). V was cut by 5 bases and J by 4 bases, with 14 bases left in between. The CDR3 DNA sequence: TGTGCCAGCAGTCTCCCCGGACAGATCACTGAAGCTTTCTTT. The encoded protein is CASSLPGQITEAFF.